These 20 T cell receptor beta chains share one sample of origin, sequenced in a study of control samples from healthy donors and cancer patients. Repertoires were generated with immunoSEQ multiplex PCR, while TCRdb's copy carries only in-frame clones and drops some. The top ten hold approximately 2.3% of the sample, which has 54,000 or so clones, over 85% seen once. What was sequenced was blood. The receptors come from a man younger than 45 in good health.

V gene TRBV28 combines with J gene TRBJ2-3; 15 positions agree with TRBD2. V gave up 5 bases and J gave up 8 bases; unmatched junction bases: 5. The germline V gene has CDR1 MDHEN and CDR2 SYDVKM. The CDR3 covers 15 residues. The CDR3 protein is CASSRTSGRAGTQYF. For the CDR3, the DNA is TGTGCCAGCAGTAGGACTAGCGGGAGGGCCGGTACGCAGTATTTT.

This chain connects TRBV25-1 to TRBJ2-5, with 12 positions matching TRBD2. CDR3 length: 13 amino acids. Unmatched junction bases numbered 1, after V lost 4 bases and J lost 7 bases. Germline lookup yields CDR1 MGHDK and CDR2 SYGVNS. The CDR3 DNA follows: TGTGCCAGCAGTGTGGGACTAGCGGGGACCCAGTACTTC. Its protein is CASSVGLAGTQYF. The whole variable domain, remainder taken from reference TRBV25-1 and TRBJ2-5, is EADIYQTPRYLVIGTGKKITLECSQTMGHDKMYWYQQDPGMELHLIHYSYGVNSTEKGDLSSESTVSRIRTEHFPLTLESARPSHTSQYLCASSVGLAGTQYFGPGTRLLVL.

The chain employs TRBV27 and TRBJ1-6; TRBD1 matches at 8 bases. The CDR3 loop spans 13 amino acids. From germline, CDR1 is MNHEY and CDR2 SMNVEV (reference sequence). Unmatched junction bases numbered 4, after V lost 6 bases and J lost 9 bases. The CDR3 DNA sequence: TGTGCCAGCAGGGCTACAGGGGGTTCACCCCTCCACTTT. Encoded protein: CASRATGGSPLHF.

V is TRBV5-1 and J is TRBJ2-2, with D maybe TRBD1 (6 bases). Germline V gives CDR1 SGHRS, CDR2 YFSETQ. Between the trimmed V and J ends, which lost 0 bases and 3 bases, there was a span of 9 bases. This CDR3 spans 15 amino acids. The CDR3: CASSLAGAYTGELFF. CDR3 DNA sequence: TGCGCCAGCAGCTTGGCAGGGGCGTACACCGGGGAGCTGTTTTTT.

This clone has only one observation. CDR3 amino acids: CASGGTGSQPQHF. CDR3 DNA: TGTGCCAGTGGTGGCACAGGGAGTCAGCCCCAGCATTTT. The V gene is TRBV19, the J gene TRBJ1-5, with a weak D call TRBD1 (6 bases). V lost 8 bases to trimming and J lost 6 bases, with 14 bases between them. The CDR3 is 13 amino acids. In germline, CDR1 is LNHDA, CDR2 SQIVND (reference sequence).

The V call is TRBV7-9, the J call TRBJ2-1, with TRBD2 as a possible D gene (5 bases). There are 14 residues in the CDR3. CDR1 and CDR2 (germline): SEHNR, FQNEAQ (reference sequence). The V end was cut by 1 base, the J end by 5 bases, with 9 bases between. CDR3 sequence: CASSLVGENNEQFF. DNA of the CDR3: TGTGCCAGCAGCTTAGTGGGAGAAAACAATGAGCAGTTCTTC.

V is TRBV14 and J is TRBJ2-2, with no clear D. Germline CDR1 and CDR2: SGHDN and FVKESK. The CDR3 has 11 amino acids. Trimming took off 4 bases at V and 8 bases at J, with 5 bases between the two ends. CDR3 in amino acids: CASSRMGELFF. For the CDR3, the DNA is TGTGCCAGCAGCCGGATGGGGGAGCTGTTTTTT.

V and J are TRBV5-1 and TRBJ1-1, with a weak D call TRBD1 (5 bases). The V gene lost 2 bases and the J gene lost 1 base, with 6 bases spanning the gap. The CDR3 totals 13 residues. Germline V gene lookup returns CDR1 SGHRS and CDR2 YFSETQ. The CDR3 loop is CASSFQGNTEAFF. The CDR3 DNA follows: TGCGCCAGCAGCTTTCAGGGGAACACTGAAGCTTTCTTT.

The chain is built from TRBV7-8 and TRBJ1-5; D remains unclear. This CDR3 is 12 amino acids long. Trimming pared 4 bases from V and 7 bases from J, leaving 8 bases between. Germline-derived CDR1 and CDR2 are SGHVS and FQNEAQ. CDR3 bases: TGTGCCAGCAGCTCGCCGGAACAGCCCCAGCATTTT. Translated, it gives CASSSPEQPQHF.

J is TRBJ2-2 and V is TRBV19; 9 nucleotides match TRBD2. The CDR3 contains 13 residues. Trimming removed 7 bases from V and 7 bases from J; junction bases left unmatched: 4. Germline values: CDR1 LNHDA, CDR2 SQIVND (reference sequence). DNA for the CDR3: TGTGCCAGTATCGGACTAGCGAGCGGGGAGCTGTTTTTT. Translated, it gives CASIGLASGELFF.

The CDR3 DNA reads TGTGCCAGCAGTGAAAGGAATCAGCCCCAGCATTTT. Its translation is CASSERNQPQHF. This chain connects TRBV25-1 to TRBJ1-5; D gene uncertain. The length of the CDR3 is 12 residues. Trimming pared 2 bases from V and 4 bases from J, leaving 3 bases between. Germline-derived CDR1 and CDR2 are MGHDK and SYGVNS.

The chain combines TRBV7-8 with TRBJ2-1; TRBD2 aligns across 9 bases. This CDR3 is built from 18 residues. V dropped 0 bases and J dropped 5; count of bases not matched to a gene: 11. CDR1 is SGHVS, CDR2 FQNEAQ, per germline. CDR3 bases: TGTGCCAGCAGCTTAGCTTCTACGGGACTAGCAGACAACAATGAGCAGTTCTTC. Its protein is CASSLASTGLADNNEQFF.

This CDR3 reads CASSLEVRGRSSGNTIYF. As DNA, the CDR3 is TGTGCCAGCAGCTTAGAGGTCAGGGGGCGAAGCTCTGGAAACACCATATATTTT. The chain couples TRBV11-2 to TRBJ1-3, with TRBD1 identical over 8 bases. V lost 0 bases to trimming and J lost 0 bases; unmatched junction nucleotides: 7. Germline V gene data show CDR1 as SGHAT and CDR2 as FQNNGV. The CDR3 covers 18 residues. Looking up the rest from reference TRBV11-2 and TRBJ1-3 gives the full variable domain: EAGVAQSPRYKIIEKRQSVAFWCNPISGHATLYWYQQILGQGPKLLIQFQNNGVVDDSQLPKDRFSAERLKGVDSTLKIQPAKLEDSAVYLCASSLEVRGRSSGNTIYFGEGSWLTVV.

V usage is TRBV13 and J usage is TRBJ2-7; no reliable D call. Trimming took off 6 bases at V and 0 bases at J, with 15 bases between the two ends. The V gene's germline CDR1 is PRHDT and CDR2 FYEKMQ (reference sequence). The CDR3 contains 15 residues. The CDR3 is CASSPTPRSSYEQYF. The CDR3 nucleotides are TGTGCCAGCAGTCCGACCCCCAGAAGCTCCTACGAGCAGTACTTC.

V is TRBV28 and J is TRBJ2-2; D not resolved. From germline, CDR1 is MDHEN and CDR2 SYDVKM. Trimming removed 10 bases at V and 1 base at J, with 10 bases between. This CDR3 has 13 amino acids. CDR3 DNA: TGTGCCACATCCGACCGGAACACCGGGGAGCTGTTTTTT. Its protein product is CATSDRNTGELFF.

The chain joins TRBV18 to TRBJ1-1; TRBD1 is a possible D gene (5 bases). The V end was cut by 5 bases, the J end by 8 bases, with 18 bases between. CDR1 is KGHSH, CDR2 LQKENI, per germline. This CDR3 is built from 14 residues. CDR3 amino acids: CASSNYQGAGEAFF. DNA of the CDR3: TGTGCCAGCTCAAACTACCAGGGAGCCGGGGAAGCTTTCTTT. Drawing the rest from reference TRBV18 and TRBJ1-1, the complete variable domain is NAGVMQNPRHLVRRRGQEARLRCSPMKGHSHVYWYRQLPEEGLKFMVYLQKENIIDESGMPKERFSAEFPKEGPSILRIQQVVRGDSAAYFCASSNYQGAGEAFFGQGTRLTVV.

The chain carries TRBV4-1 and TRBJ2-5, with D perhaps matching TRBD1 or TRBD2 (5 bases each). The CDR3 has 16 residues. The V end was cut by 0 bases, the J end by 3 bases, with 14 bases between. The germline CDR1 and CDR2 sequences are MGHRA and YSYEKL. Here the CDR3 DNA reads TGCGCCAGCAGCCAAGAAATAGGGTGGGGGAAAGAGACCCAGTACTTC. It specifies CASSQEIGWGKETQYF.

J is TRBJ1-5 and V is TRBV6-6; D is undetermined. Germline CDR1 MNHNY, CDR2 SVGAGI (reference sequence). The length of the CDR3 is 12 residues. The V end lost 2 bases, the J end lost 6 bases, and 5 bases lay between the germline ends. The CDR3 spells CASSYESQPQHF. Written as DNA, the CDR3 is TGTGCCAGCAGTTACGAAAGTCAGCCCCAGCATTTT.

V is TRBV27 and J is TRBJ2-1; 9 bases agree with TRBD2. Germline CDR1 MNHEY, CDR2 SMNVEV (reference sequence). The CDR3 is made up of 16 amino acids. The V gene end was trimmed by 5 bases and the J gene end by 6 bases; junction bases not matched to a gene: 11. CDR3 amino acids: CASSPIAGVSVNEQFF. DNA for the CDR3: TGTGCCAGCAGTCCGATAGCGGGAGTGAGTGTCAATGAGCAGTTCTTC.

The CDR3 DNA is TGTGCCAGCAGCGTGAAGTCAGCGGGACTCCTTAGCACAGATACGCAGTATTTT. Amino acid sequence: CASSVKSAGLLSTDTQYF. V and J are TRBV4-2 and TRBJ2-3; TRBD2 agrees at 7 bases. The J segment lost 0 bases and the V segment lost 5 bases, leaving 14 bases of the junction unmatched. CDR1 and CDR2 from the germline V gene are LGHNA and YNFKEQ. The CDR3 length is 18 residues.